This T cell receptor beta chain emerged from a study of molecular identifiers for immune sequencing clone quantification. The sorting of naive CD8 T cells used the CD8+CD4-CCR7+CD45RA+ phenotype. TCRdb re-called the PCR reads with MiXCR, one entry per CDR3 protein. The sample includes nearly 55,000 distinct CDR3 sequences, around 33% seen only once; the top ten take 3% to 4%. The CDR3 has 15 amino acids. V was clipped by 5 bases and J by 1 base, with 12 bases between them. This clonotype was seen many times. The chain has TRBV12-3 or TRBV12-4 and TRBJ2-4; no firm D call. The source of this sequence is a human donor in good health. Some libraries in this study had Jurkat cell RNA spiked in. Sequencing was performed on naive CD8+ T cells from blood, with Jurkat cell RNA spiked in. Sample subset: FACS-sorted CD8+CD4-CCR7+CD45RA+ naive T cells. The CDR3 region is CASSPSVGAKNIQYF. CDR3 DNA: TGTGCCAGCAGTCCCTCGGTAGGGGCCAAAAACATTCAGTACTTC.